The rows below give T cell receptor beta chains drawn from one sample of a study of shared T cell receptors in the human thymus. Only in-frame clones appear in the TCRdb table, and some are missing; sequencing was by immunoSEQ multiplex PCR. The table shows about 660,000 clones, with more than 75% occurring only once. These data also formed part of another study, on human thymus T cells.

Sequencing was carried out using thymocytes. The receptors here all came from a boy in the first two years of life with a congenital heart defect. The CDR3 runs from the conserved cysteine through the conserved F or W. The D gene is left open where the match is weak. Not all rows give a size; the values are once, few, many and, for expanded clones, a class.

clone_size	v_call	j_call	d_call	cdr3_aa	cdr3_nt
.	TRBV5-1	TRBJ2-3	.	CASSLAEVRGGTDTQYF	TGCGCCAGCAGCTTGGCCGAGGTACGCGGGGGCACAGATACGCAGTATTTT
.	TRBV25-1	TRBJ2-1	TRBD2	CASSREVAGVNEQFF	TGTGCCAGCAGCCGAGAGGTAGCGGGAGTGAATGAGCAGTTCTTC
.	TRBV5-1	TRBJ1-4	TRBD1	CASSLAAGQGGEKLFF	TGCGCCAGCAGCTTGGCTGCAGGACAGGGGGGCGAAAAACTGTTTTTT
.	TRBV4-1	TRBJ2-5	TRBD2	CASSQDRLASTQYF	TGCGCCAGCAGCCAAGATCGACTAGCGTCGACCCAGTACTTC
.	TRBV30	TRBJ2-1	TRBD1	CAWSPTRPHRGSGNEQFF	TGTGCCTGGAGCCCTACCCGTCCTCACAGGGGGTCGGGCAATGAGCAGTTCTTC
.	TRBV4-2	TRBJ2-1	TRBD2	CASSQEGGKRLFF	TGTGCCAGCAGCCAAGAGGGGGGGAAGCGTCTGTTCTTC
.	TRBV14	TRBJ2-7	TRBD1	CASSGQGDYEQYF	TGTGCCAGCAGTGGACAGGGCGACTACGAGCAGTACTTC
.	TRBV14	TRBJ2-1	TRBD1	CASSQVEPGQGAWNEQFF	TGTGCCAGCAGCCAAGTCGAACCGGGACAGGGGGCTTGGAATGAGCAGTTCTTC
once	TRBV14	TRBJ1-1	.	CASSPRTDTEAFF	TGTGCCAGCAGCCCCCGAACAGACACTGAAGCTTTCTTT
.	TRBV19	TRBJ2-7	TRBD2	CASSSGRTKEQYF	TGTGCCAGTAGTAGCGGGAGGACGAAAGAGCAGTACTTC
.	TRBV5-6	TRBJ1-2	TRBD1	CASSPWTGWAGYTF	TGTGCCAGCAGCCCCTGGACAGGGTGGGCTGGCTACACCTTC
.	TRBV4-3	TRBJ2-7	TRBD1	CASSQATTRDRGAYEQYF	TGCGCCAGCAGCCAAGCTACGACCCGGGACAGGGGGGCCTACGAGCAGTACTTC
.	TRBV5-6	TRBJ2-1	.	CASSLNRVKSYNEQFF	TGTGCCAGCAGCTTGAACAGGGTTAAGTCCTACAATGAGCAGTTCTTC
.	TRBV30	TRBJ2-7	TRBD2	CTSGRSDSYEQYF	TGTACTAGCGGGAGGTCGGACTCCTACGAGCAGTACTTC
once	TRBV6-1	TRBJ2-7	TRBD2	CASIGGLAINEQYF	TGTGCCAGCATAGGTGGACTAGCGATCAACGAGCAGTACTTC
.	TRBV6-1	TRBJ2-4	.	CASSVPGRAKNIQYF	TGTGCCAGCAGTGTCCCTGGCAGAGCCAAAAACATTCAGTACTTC
.	TRBV27	TRBJ1-4	.	CASKPGRLGRGTNEKLFF	TGTGCCAGCAAGCCGGGACGGCTCGGAAGGGGGACTAATGAAAAACTGTTTTTT
once	TRBV30	TRBJ2-3	.	CAWSVRGPVGDSSTDTQYF	TGTGCCTGGAGTGTACGAGGGCCGGTCGGGGACTCTAGCACAGATACGCAGTATTTT
.	TRBV30	TRBJ2-5	.	CAWSAGSPQETQYF	TGTGCCTGGAGCGCCGGGAGCCCACAAGAGACCCAGTACTTC
.	TRBV10-3	TRBJ2-7	.	CAISESGRTILYEQYF	TGTGCCATCAGTGAGTCGGGTAGGACTATCTTGTACGAGCAGTACTTC
.	TRBV2	TRBJ2-7	TRBD1	CASRETGSEQYF	TGTGCCAGCAGAGAGACAGGGTCCGAGCAGTACTTC
.	TRBV4-3	TRBJ2-7	TRBD1	CASSQDAGTGDYEQYF	TGCGCCAGCAGCCAAGACGCCGGGACAGGAGACTACGAGCAGTACTTC
.	TRBV5-5	TRBJ2-7	.	CASSLVVRTYEQYF	TGTGCCAGCAGCTTGGTTGTCAGGACCTACGAGCAGTACTTC
.	TRBV27	TRBJ2-3	TRBD2	CASSPKRDELDTQYF	TGTGCCAGCAGTCCCAAGCGGGATGAGTTAGATACGCAGTATTTT
.	TRBV6-5	TRBJ2-7	.	CASSPLGRLTYEQYF	TGTGCCAGCAGTCCCCTGGGGCGCCTAACCTACGAGCAGTACTTC
.	TRBV30	TRBJ2-7	TRBD2	CAWRGGTSQWKPSYEQYF	TGTGCCTGGAGGGGGGGGACTAGTCAGTGGAAACCCTCCTACGAGCAGTACTTC
.	TRBV4-3	TRBJ2-1	.	CASSQDRLAPYNEQFF	TGCGCCAGCAGCCAAGATCGCCTAGCGCCATACAATGAGCAGTTCTTC
.	TRBV18	TRBJ2-7	TRBD2	CASSLTERGSSYEQYF	TGTGCCAGCTCCCTGACTGAGCGGGGCAGCTCCTACGAGCAGTACTTC
.	TRBV10-2	TRBJ2-7	TRBD2	CASSEAWGGKRVVGQYF	TGCGCCAGCAGTGAGGCATGGGGGGGGAAAAGAGTAGTCGGGCAGTACTTC
.	TRBV4-1	TRBJ1-5	.	CASSQGGGSNQPQHF	TGCGCCAGCAGCCAAGGGGGCGGAAGCAATCAGCCCCAGCATTTT
.	TRBV7-9	TRBJ2-7	TRBD2	CASSLVEPSGPFSYEQYF	TGTGCCAGCAGCTTAGTTGAGCCTAGCGGGCCTTTCTCCTACGAGCAGTACTTC
.	TRBV28	TRBJ1-2	TRBD1	CAIWGTVPPNYGYTF	TGTGCCATCTGGGGGACAGTCCCTCCCAACTATGGCTACACCTTC
.	TRBV28	TRBJ2-7	TRBD2	CASSRGLAGVGYEQYF	TGTGCCAGCAGCCGGGGACTAGCGGGAGTGGGCTACGAGCAGTACTTC
.	TRBV10-2	TRBJ1-5	TRBD1	CASSESIPFGTGNQPQHF	TGCGCCAGCAGTGAGTCGATCCCCTTTGGGACAGGCAATCAGCCCCAGCATTTT
.	TRBV14	TRBJ2-7	.	CASSQWWRDSYEQYF	TGTGCCAGCAGCCAATGGTGGAGGGACTCCTACGAGCAGTACTTC
few	TRBV7-2	TRBJ2-3	.	CASSTRLDSEHKDTQYF	TGTGCCAGCAGCACCCGACTAGACTCGGAACACAAAGATACGCAGTATTTT
.	TRBV2	TRBJ1-2	.	CASSPPVRGSYGYTF	TGTGCCAGCAGTCCCCCCGTGCGGGGTTCCTATGGCTACACCTTC
few	TRBV6-1	TRBJ1-5	.	CASTVGDQPQHF	TGTGCCAGCACGGTGGGCGATCAGCCCCAGCATTTT
.	TRBV7-4	TRBJ2-2	TRBD1	CASSPPGQGRDTGELFF	TGTGCCAGCAGCCCCCCCGGACAGGGGCGTGACACCGGGGAGCTGTTTTTT
.	TRBV14	TRBJ2-7	.	CASSPSNRVRYEQYF	TGTGCCAGCAGCCCGTCAAACAGGGTTCGCTACGAGCAGTACTTC
.	TRBV10-3	TRBJ2-7	TRBD1	CAISESGMRDRGPYEQYF	TGTGCCATCAGTGAGTCGGGGATGAGGGACAGGGGCCCCTACGAGCAGTACTTC
.	TRBV7-2	TRBJ1-5	TRBD1	CASSLGQGARNQPQHF	TGTGCCAGCAGCTTAGGTCAGGGGGCCCGCAATCAGCCCCAGCATTTT
.	TRBV27	TRBJ1-5	TRBD1	CASSPRAGGVYQPQHF	TGTGCCAGCAGCCCACGGGCAGGGGGCGTCTATCAGCCCCAGCATTTT
once	TRBV6-5	TRBJ2-1	TRBD2	CASSYEVAGGPNEQFF	TGTGCCAGCAGTTACGAAGTAGCGGGAGGGCCTAATGAGCAGTTCTTC
.	TRBV2	TRBJ1-5	TRBD1	CASSRDRSYSNQPQHF	TGTGCCAGCAGTCGGGACAGGTCATATAGCAATCAGCCCCAGCATTTT
.	TRBV5-6	TRBJ2-3	.	CASSSPGDLTDTQYF	TGTGCCAGCAGCTCCCCAGGGGACCTCACAGATACGCAGTATTTT
.	TRBV30	TRBJ2-1	TRBD2	CAWGPADEIRRGVSSYNEQFF	TGTGCCTGGGGTCCCGCGGACGAAATTAGGCGGGGGGTGAGCTCCTACAATGAGCAGTTCTTC
.	TRBV4-3	TRBJ1-3	.	CASSQRGASGNTIYF	TGCGCCAGCAGCCAACGGGGGGCATCAGGAAACACCATATATTTT
.	TRBV29-1	TRBJ2-3	TRBD2	CSVELAGEADTQYF	TGCAGCGTTGAACTAGCGGGAGAAGCAGATACGCAGTATTTT
.	TRBV5-1	TRBJ2-2	.	CASSLVRGGTGELFF	TGCGCCAGCAGCTTGGTCAGGGGCGGCACCGGGGAGCTGTTTTTT
.	TRBV2	TRBJ1-3	.	CASEGKGASSNTIYF	TGTGCCAGTGAGGGAAAGGGCGCCTCCTCGAACACCATATATTTT
.	TRBV5-8	TRBJ1-1	.	CASSLIDSHVTEAFF	TGTGCCAGCAGCTTGATTGACAGTCATGTCACTGAAGCTTTCTTT